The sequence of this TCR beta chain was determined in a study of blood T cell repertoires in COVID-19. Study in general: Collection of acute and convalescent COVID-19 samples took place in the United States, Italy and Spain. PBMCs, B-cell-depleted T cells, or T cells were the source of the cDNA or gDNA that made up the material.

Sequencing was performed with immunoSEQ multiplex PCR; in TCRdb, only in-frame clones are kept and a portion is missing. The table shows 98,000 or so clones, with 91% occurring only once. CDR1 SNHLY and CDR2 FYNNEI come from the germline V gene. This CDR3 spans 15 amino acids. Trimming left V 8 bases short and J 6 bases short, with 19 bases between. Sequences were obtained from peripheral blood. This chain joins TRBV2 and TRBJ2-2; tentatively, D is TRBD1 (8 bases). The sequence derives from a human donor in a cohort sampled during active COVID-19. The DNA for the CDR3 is TGTGCCAGCTCCGAGTGGACAGGGAGGGCCGGGGAGCTGTTTTTT. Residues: CASSEWTGRAGELFF.